Below are 13 T cell receptor beta chains sequenced from a single sample in a study of shared clonotypes between healthy human individuals. Clones were sequenced by immunoSEQ multiplex PCR, and TCRdb holds only the in-frame ones, with some missing. In the table there are about 2.4 million clones, roughly 93% of which are singletons. Source material: naive CD4+ T cells from PBMCs. As for subset: CD45RA+ positively selected. These receptors all stem from a man younger than 30 in good health. Some clones in this sample may be carry-over from other donors' samples.

The V gene is TRBV28, the J gene TRBJ2-1, with 15 positions matching TRBD2. The V gene's germline CDR1 is MDHEN and CDR2 SYDVKM. Germline trimming cut 6 bases from V and 4 bases from J; bases unmatched to any gene: 7. This CDR3 contains 17 residues. This chain's CDR3 is CASRNKGLAGGYNEQFF. CDR3 bases: TGTGCCAGCAGAAACAAGGGACTAGCGGGAGGTTACAATGAGCAGTTCTTC.

J is TRBJ1-5 and V is TRBV10-3, with 8 bases fitting TRBD1. V was clipped by 3 bases and J by 5 bases; unmatched bases: 3. Germline assignment: CDR1 ENHRY and CDR2 SYGVKD. This CDR3 spans 14 amino acids. CDR3 residues: CAISDTGGYQPQHF. CDR3 DNA sequence: TGTGCCATCAGTGATACAGGGGGGTATCAGCCCCAGCATTTT.

This rearrangement joins TRBV7-9 to TRBJ2-2, with 13 bases that match TRBD2. Trimming removed 4 bases from V and 6 bases from J; junction bases left unmatched: 11. The CDR3 spans 18 residues. Germline V CDR1 and CDR2: SEHNR, FQNEAQ (reference sequence). The CDR3 sequence: CASSSGIGLAGVPGELFF. The CDR3, as DNA: TGTGCCAGCAGCTCCGGTATCGGACTAGCGGGAGTGCCCGGGGAGCTGTTTTTT.

This clone has a handful of counts. The J gene is TRBJ1-1, the V gene TRBV7-6, with no clear D. Trimming removed 1 base at V and 3 bases at J, with 6 bases between. CDR1 is SGHVS, CDR2 FNYEAQ, per germline. This CDR3 region has 13 residues. This CDR3 reads CASSLGRYTEAFF. CDR3 coding DNA: TGTGCCAGCAGCTTAGGTCGTTACACTGAAGCTTTCTTT.

With regard to this clone: Other nucleotide sequences in the sample specify the same CDR3. The chain employs TRBV6-5 and TRBJ2-7; 8 nucleotides line up with TRBD1. The J segment lost 4 bases and the V segment lost 2 bases, leaving 4 bases of the junction unmatched. Looked up from germline, CDR1 is MNHEY and CDR2 is SVGAGI. CDR3 length: 14 residues. The CDR3 DNA reads as TGTGCCAGCAGTTACCGCGGACAGGGTTACGAGCAGTACTTC. It specifies CASSYRGQGYEQYF.

The J gene is TRBJ1-1, the V gene TRBV6-5; tentatively, D is TRBD1 (5 bases). Germline CDR1 reads MNHEY; CDR2 reads SVGAGI. The CDR3 runs to 15 residues. V gave up 4 bases and J gave up 0 bases, with 12 bases separating them. CDR3 sequence reads: CASSFRAVMNTEAFF. The CDR3 nucleotides read TGTGCCAGCAGTTTCAGGGCGGTAATGAACACTGAAGCTTTCTTT.

This clone showed up just a few times. This chain uses TRBV4-1 with TRBJ1-2, with TRBD1 identical over 10 bases. Germline V gene lookup returns CDR1 MGHRA and CDR2 YSYEKL. The CDR3 consists of 15 residues. V trimming: 4 bases; J trimming: 5 bases; junction bases outside the gene matches: 7. CDR3 residues: CASSRGDRGLYGYTF. The CDR3, as DNA: TGCGCCAGCAGCCGCGGAGACAGGGGGCTTTATGGCTACACCTTC.

The J gene is TRBJ1-4, the V gene TRBV6-6; D is unresolved. The CDR3 spans 15 residues. Trimming cost V 0 bases and J 0 bases, with 5 bases left between them. Germline V gene lookup returns CDR1 MNHNY and CDR2 SVGAGI (reference sequence). CDR3 in DNA: TGTGCCAGCAGTTACTCGGGGACAACTAATGAAAAACTGTTTTTT. Its protein is CASSYSGTTNEKLFF.

V usage is TRBV27 and J usage is TRBJ2-7; no definite D call. This CDR3 is 15 amino acids long. V was pared by 4 bases and J by 5 bases, with 18 bases between. Germline V gene sequence: CDR1 MNHEY, CDR2 SMNVEV (reference sequence). In DNA, the CDR3 is TGTGCCAGCAGTTCCCGTCAAGGCCCCCTAAACGAGCAGTACTTC. Translated, it gives CASSSRQGPLNEQYF.

The chain is built from TRBV5-1 and TRBJ2-2; a possible D gene is TRBD1 (5 bases). The CDR3 is 17 residues long. Trimming pared 0 bases from V and 2 bases from J, leaving 14 bases between. The germline gives CDR1 SGHRS, CDR2 YFSETQ. This chain's CDR3 is CASSLGGTYLNTGELFF. Written as DNA, the CDR3 is TGCGCCAGCAGCTTGGGGGGCACCTACCTAAACACCGGGGAGCTGTTTTTT. The full variable domain, rest sourced from reference TRBV5-1 and TRBJ2-2, is KAGVTQTPRYLIKTRGQQVTLSCSPISGHRSVSWYQQTPGQGLQFLFEYFSETQRNKGNFPGRFSGRQFSNSRSEMNVSTLELGDSALYLCASSLGGTYLNTGELFFGEGSRLTVL.

The genes are TRBV19 and TRBJ1-1; D might be TRBD1 (5 bases). Trimming removed 8 bases from V and 1 base from J, with 11 bases in between. The CDR3 has 13 residues. Per the germline V gene, CDR1 is LNHDA and CDR2 is SQIVND (reference sequence). The CDR3 protein is CASGGDRNTEAFF. The DNA of the CDR3 is TGTGCCAGTGGGGGAGACAGGAACACTGAAGCTTTCTTT. The variable domain in full, completed from reference TRBV19 and TRBJ1-1, reads DGGITQSPKYLFRKEGQNVTLSCEQNLNHDAMYWYRQDPGQGLRLIYYSQIVNDFQKGDIAEGYSVSREKKESFPLTVTSAQKNPTAFYLCASGGDRNTEAFFGQGTRLTVV.

V and J are TRBV9 and TRBJ2-1; 15 bases are shared with TRBD2. The V gene's germline CDR1 is SGDLS and CDR2 YYNGEE. V dropped 3 bases and J dropped 9; count of bases not matched to a gene: 13. The CDR3 extends over 18 amino acids. The CDR3 spells CASSAQSPGLAGGGEQFF. The CDR3 nucleotides are TGTGCCAGCAGCGCCCAGTCTCCGGGACTAGCGGGAGGTGGTGAGCAGTTCTTC.

This clone was counted between two and nine times. The gene calls are TRBV28 and TRBJ1-1; D gene unclear. Between the trimmed V and J ends, which lost 6 bases and 6 bases, there was a span of 17 bases. Germline V lookup: CDR1 MDHEN, CDR2 SYDVKM. The CDR3 is 14 amino acids. For the CDR3, the DNA is TGTGCCAGCAGGCCATTCCAGGTGGGCGCTGAAGCTTTCTTT. Protein sequence: CASRPFQVGAEAFF.